This TCR beta chain was retrieved from a study of early T cells in non-severe SARS-CoV-2 infection. Study overall: Alpha and beta chains were unpaired, from unsorted whole-blood bulk RNA.

This clonotype was detected ten times or more. Via MiXCR, TCRdb re-called the 5' RACE reads, giving one row per CDR3 protein. The sample shows some 45,000 distinct CDR3 sequences, 3.5% to 5% of them seen only once. V dropped 3 bases and J dropped 6; count of bases not matched to a gene: 1. Per germline, CDR1 SEHNR and CDR2 FQNEAQ (reference sequence). This CDR3 comprises 12 residues. The specimen was whole blood. The sequence derives from an adult who was a healthcare worker with PCR-confirmed SARS-CoV-2 infection or an uninfected control (not recorded which). This chain joins TRBV7-9 and TRBJ2-7; 8 bases match TRBD1. CDR3: CASSLGQAEQYF. The DNA for the CDR3 is TGTGCCAGCAGCTTGGGACAGGCCGAGCAGTACTTC.